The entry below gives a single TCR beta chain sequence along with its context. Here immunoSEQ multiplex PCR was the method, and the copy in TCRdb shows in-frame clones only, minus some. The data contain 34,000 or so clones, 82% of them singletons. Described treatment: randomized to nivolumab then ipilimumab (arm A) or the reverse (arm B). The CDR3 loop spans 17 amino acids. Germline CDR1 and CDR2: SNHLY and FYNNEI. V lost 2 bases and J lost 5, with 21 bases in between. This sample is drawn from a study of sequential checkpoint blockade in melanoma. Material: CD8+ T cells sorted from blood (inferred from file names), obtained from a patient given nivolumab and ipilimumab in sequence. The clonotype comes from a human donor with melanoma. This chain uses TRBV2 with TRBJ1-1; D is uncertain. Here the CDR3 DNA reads TGTGCCAGCAGTGAACGATCCCCCTCCTCATCCGGTACTGAAGCTTTCTTT. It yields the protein CASSERSPSSSGTEAFF.